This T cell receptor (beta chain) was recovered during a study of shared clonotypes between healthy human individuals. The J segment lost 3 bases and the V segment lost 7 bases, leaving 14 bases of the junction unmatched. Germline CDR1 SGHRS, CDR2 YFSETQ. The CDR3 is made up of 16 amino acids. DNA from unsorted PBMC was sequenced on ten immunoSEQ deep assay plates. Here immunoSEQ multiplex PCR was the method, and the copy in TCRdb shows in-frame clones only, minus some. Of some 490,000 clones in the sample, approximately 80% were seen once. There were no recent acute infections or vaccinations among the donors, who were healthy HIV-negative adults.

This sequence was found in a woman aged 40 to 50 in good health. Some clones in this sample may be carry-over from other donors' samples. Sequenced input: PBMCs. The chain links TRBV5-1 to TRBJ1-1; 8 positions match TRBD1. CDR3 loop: CASSSGTGGVDTEAFF. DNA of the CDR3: TGCGCCAGCTCCTCCGGGACAGGTGGCGTGGACACTGAAGCTTTCTTT.